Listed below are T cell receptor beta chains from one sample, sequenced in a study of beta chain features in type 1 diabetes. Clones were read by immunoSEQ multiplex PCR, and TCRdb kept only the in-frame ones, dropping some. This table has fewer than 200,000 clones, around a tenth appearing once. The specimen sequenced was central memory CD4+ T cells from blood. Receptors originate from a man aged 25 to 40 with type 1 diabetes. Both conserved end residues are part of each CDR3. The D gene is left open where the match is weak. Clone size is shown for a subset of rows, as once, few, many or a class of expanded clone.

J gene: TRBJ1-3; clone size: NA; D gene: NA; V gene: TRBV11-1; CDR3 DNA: TGTGCCAGCAGCTCGACGGGGGCTGGAAACACCATATATTTT; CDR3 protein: CASSSTGAGNTIYF
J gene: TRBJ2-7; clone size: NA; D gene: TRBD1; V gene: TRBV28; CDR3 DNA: TGTGCCAGCAGTTTTACCAGGACAGGGACCTACGAGCAGTACTTC; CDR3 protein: CASSFTRTGTYEQYF
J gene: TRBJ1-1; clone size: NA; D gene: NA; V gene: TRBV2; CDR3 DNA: TGTGCCAGCAGTGACGGAGGGGACGGAGCCCGAGCTTTCTTT; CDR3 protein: CASSDGGDGARAFF
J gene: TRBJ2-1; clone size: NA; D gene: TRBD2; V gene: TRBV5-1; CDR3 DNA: TGCGCCAGCACCTGGGGGCTAGCGGGAGGAGAGGGTGAGCAGTTCTTC; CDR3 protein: CASTWGLAGGEGEQFF
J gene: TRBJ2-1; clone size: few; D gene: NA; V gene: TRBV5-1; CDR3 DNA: TGCGCCAGCAGCTTGAGCGGGAATGAGCAGTTCTTC; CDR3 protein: CASSLSGNEQFF
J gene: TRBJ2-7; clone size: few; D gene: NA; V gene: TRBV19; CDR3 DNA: TGTGCCAGTAGTATAAGCGGCAGTTCGGGCGAGCAGTACTTC; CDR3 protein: CASSISGSSGEQYF
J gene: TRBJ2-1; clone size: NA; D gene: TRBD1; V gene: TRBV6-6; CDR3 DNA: TGTGCCAGCAGATTCGGACAGGGTGACTCCAATGAGCAGTTCTTC; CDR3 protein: CASRFGQGDSNEQFF
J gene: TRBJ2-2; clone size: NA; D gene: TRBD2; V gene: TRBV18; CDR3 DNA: TGTGCCAGCTCACCCACTAGCGGGAGTGTCGCCGGGGAGCTGTTTTTT; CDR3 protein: CASSPTSGSVAGELFF
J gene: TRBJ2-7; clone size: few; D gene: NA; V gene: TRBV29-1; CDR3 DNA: TGCAGCGTTGAGGATGCCAGGGACGAGCAGTACTTC; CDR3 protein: CSVEDARDEQYF
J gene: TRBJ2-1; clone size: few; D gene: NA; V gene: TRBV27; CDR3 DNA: TGTGCCAGCAGTTTATATCCGGGGGTATCTGAGCAGTTCTTC; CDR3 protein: CASSLYPGVSEQFF
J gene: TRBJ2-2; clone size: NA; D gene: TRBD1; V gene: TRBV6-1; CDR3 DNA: TGTGCCAGCAGTGCCGGGACAGGGTGGGCCGGGGAGCTGTTTTTT; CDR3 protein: CASSAGTGWAGELFF